Below are 18 T cell receptor beta chains sequenced from a single sample in a study of human T cells and chemical hapten exposure. Time point in this sample: patch test 1, 2 weeks after DPC sensitization. Documented treatment: therapeutic diphenylcyclopropenone sensitization with weekly scalp DPC. Before extraction, the whole blood was not fractionated, and total RNA was taken from it. TCRdb recomputed calls from the RACE reads with MiXCR, one row per CDR3 protein. The top ten clones hold about 26% of a sample with some 41,000 distinct CDR3 sequences, 3% to 4.5% of them seen once. Here the sequenced sample was whole blood, taken in connection with sensitization to the hapten diphenylcyclopropenone (DPC). These receptors were collected from a man in his fifties or sixties with alopecia areata. Some clones in this sample may be carry-over from other donors' samples.

In its sample, this clonotype was seen many times. The chain has TRBV6-1 and TRBJ1-2; D unresolved. The CDR3 is 13 residues long. Germline V gives CDR1 MNHNS, CDR2 SASEGT. The V end was cut by 2 bases, the J end by 3 bases, with 7 bases between. The CDR3 sequence is CASSEFEDYGYTF. In nucleotides, the CDR3 is TGTGCCAGCAGTGAATTCGAGGACTATGGCTACACCTTC.

The chain uses TRBV5-6 and TRBJ1-5, with TRBD1 identical over 7 bases. Germline trimming cut 2 bases from V and 6 bases from J; bases unmatched to any gene: 20. From germline, CDR1 is SGHDT and CDR2 YYEEEE. This CDR3 comprises 19 residues. Written as DNA, the CDR3 is TGTGCCAGCAGCTTTCGGCCCCGAGGACAGGCGGGTAGGAGTCAGCCCCAGCATTTT. It encodes CASSFRPRGQAGRSQPQHF.

This clonotype has only one observation. It may be a read error: a sequence one base away is much more abundant. This chain connects TRBV4-1 to TRBJ1-1; TRBD1 might be the D (6 bases). V was pared by 3 bases and J by 3 bases, with 14 bases between. Germline V gene sequence: CDR1 MGHRA, CDR2 YSYEKL. CDR3 length equals 15 residues. The DNA of the CDR3 is TGCGCCAGCAGCCATACACAGGGACGGGACACTGAAGCTTTCTTT. The encoded protein is CASSHTQGRDTEAFF.

This clonotype occurred many times. This chain links TRBV28 with TRBJ1-2, with 11 bases lining up with TRBD1. V lost 7 bases, J lost 3 bases, and 7 bases stayed unmatched. CDR3 size: 15 residues. CDR1 and CDR2 from the germline V gene are MDHEN and SYDVKM. CDR3 coding DNA: TGTGCCAGCAATCTTCCGGGACAGGGGGACTATGGCTACACCTTC. Translated: CASNLPGQGDYGYTF.

This clonotype was counted many times. CDR3 in DNA: TGTGCCAGCAGTTTTCAGGGGAAGACTGAAGCTTTCTTT. Translating it yields CASSFQGKTEAFF. The rearrangement uses TRBV2 and TRBJ1-1; tentative D call: TRBD1 (6 bases). Trimming shortened V by 5 bases and J by 5 bases, and 12 bases separated the two germline ends. There are 13 residues in the CDR3. Germline CDR1 is SNHLY and CDR2 is FYNNEI.

In its sample, this clonotype was seen many times. The chain combines TRBV20-1 with TRBJ1-1, with D unresolved. V lost 3 bases and J lost 4, with 9 bases in between. Germline values: CDR1 DFQATT, CDR2 SNEGSKA (reference sequence). This CDR3 has 12 residues. The chain's CDR3 is CSARRRSTEAFF. Written as DNA, the CDR3 is TGCAGTGCTAGGCGCCGGAGCACTGAAGCTTTCTTT.

This clonotype came up many times. This chain links TRBV30 with TRBJ2-2; unclear D gene. CDR1 and CDR2 from the germline V gene are GTSNPN and SVGIG (reference sequence). CDR3 size: 13 residues. V shed 5 bases and J shed 5 bases, with 12 bases lying between them. The CDR3 DNA follows: TGTGCCTGGCGAGCCCGATATACCGGGGAGCTGTTTTTT. Amino acid sequence: CAWRARYTGELFF.

This clonotype has a count of ten or more. The chain is built from TRBV12-3 or TRBV12-4 and TRBJ1-2; D remains unclear. The ends were cut back, 6 bases at V and 2 bases at J, with 4 bases in the middle. This CDR3 spans 11 amino acids. The CDR3 here is CASSLNYGYTF. The CDR3 DNA sequence: TGTGCCAGCAGCCTAAACTATGGCTACACCTTC.

In its sample, this clonotype was seen once. A much larger clone is a single base away; this may be a read error. The genes are TRBV25-1 and TRBJ2-3, with D possibly TRBD2 on 6 matching bases. Trimming cost V 3 bases and J 2 bases, with 12 bases left between them. The CDR3 is 15 amino acids. The germline gives CDR1 MGHDK, CDR2 SYGVNS. The CDR3 is CASSEKRAYTDTQYF. The CDR3 DNA follows: TGTGCCAGCAGTGAGAAGCGGGCCTACACAGATACGCAGTATTTT. Based on the CDR3 plus reference TRBV25-1 and TRBJ2-3, the full variable domain is EADIYQTPRYLVIGTGKKITLECSQTMGHDKMYWYQQDPGMELHLIHYSYGVNSTEKGDLSSESTVSRIRTEHFPLTLESARPSHTSQYLCASSEKRAYTDTQYFGPGTRLTVL.

In its sample, this clonotype was seen many times. This sequence joins TRBV29-1 and TRBJ1-1; D ambiguous. The germline V and J ends were trimmed by 5 bases and 5 bases, with 9 bases remaining between them. The CDR3 has 11 amino acids. Germline CDR1 and CDR2: SQVTM and ANQGSEA. The CDR3 nucleotides read TGCAGCGTTCCGTTTGTAACTGAAGCTTTCTTT. Encoded protein: CSVPFVTEAFF.

There are many counts of this clonotype. This sequence joins TRBV28 and TRBJ1-5; the match to TRBD1 covers 8 bases. The CDR3 loop spans 15 amino acids. Germline values: CDR1 MDHEN, CDR2 SYDVKM. V shed 5 bases and J 1 base; nucleotides not matched to a gene: 4. CDR3 nucleotide sequence: TGTGCCAGCAGTCTCAGGGGGCCGAGCAATCAGCCCCAGCATTTT. It is translated as CASSLRGPSNQPQHF. Drawing the rest from reference TRBV28 and TRBJ1-5, the complete variable domain is DVKVTQSSRYLVKRTGEKVFLECVQDMDHENMFWYRQDPGLGLRLIYFSYDVKMKEKGDIPEGYSVSREKKERFSLILESASTNQTSMYLCASSLRGPSNQPQHFGDGTRLSIL.

Of note for this clonotype: A much larger clone sits a single nucleotide away, making a read error possible. The chain is built from TRBV7-9 and TRBJ2-5; possibly TRBD2 for D (5 bases). The V end lost 4 bases, the J end lost 6 bases, and 15 bases lay between the germline ends. This CDR3 contains 14 residues. Germline V gene sequence: CDR1 SEHNR, CDR2 FQNEAQ (reference sequence). For the CDR3, the DNA is TGTGCCAGCAGCTCTCCTGAGGGTCGGAAGACCCAGTACTTC. Amino acid sequence: CASSSPEGRKTQYF.

This clonotype was observed at least ten times. The V gene is TRBV4-2, the J gene TRBJ2-2; 8 positions match TRBD1. CDR1 and CDR2 from the germline V gene are LGHNA and YNFKEQ. J gave up 6 bases and V 1 base, and 7 bases lay outside the gene matches. The CDR3 is 16 residues long. The CDR3: CASSQGTGGLAGELFF. The CDR3 coding sequence is TGTGCCAGCAGCCAAGGAACAGGGGGGTTGGCCGGGGAGCTGTTTTTT.

This clonotype was counted many times. The V gene is TRBV12-3 or TRBV12-4, the J gene TRBJ2-3, with no clear D. This CDR3 contains 12 residues. Trimming took off 3 bases at V and 6 bases at J, with 7 bases between the two ends. This CDR3 is CASSFFGDTQYF. The CDR3 DNA reads as TGTGCCAGCAGTTTTTTTGGGGATACGCAGTATTTT.

This clonotype was detected many times. The chain is built from TRBV7-2 and TRBJ2-1; D perhaps matches TRBD2 (5 bases). Germline CDR1 reads SGHTA; CDR2 reads FQGNSA. V was shortened by 6 bases and J by 3 bases, with 18 bases between the two germline ends. The CDR3 covers 16 residues. DNA for the CDR3: TGTGCCAGCAGAAACTCGGGATCTAATAACTACAATGAGCAGTTCTTC. This gives the protein CASRNSGSNNYNEQFF.

The sample holds many counts of this clonotype. This chain joins TRBV30 and TRBJ2-2; D is unresolved. The CDR3 covers 13 residues. The germline V gene encodes CDR1 GTSNPN and CDR2 SVGIG (reference sequence). V was pared by 2 bases and J by 6 bases, with 10 bases between. The CDR3 DNA reads TGTGCCTGGAGTCGTAGGGATCCCGGGGAGCTGTTTTTT. Translating it yields CAWSRRDPGELFF. The whole variable domain, filled in from reference TRBV30 and TRBJ2-2, reads SQTIHQWPATLVQPVGSPLSLECTVEGTSNPNLYWYRQAAGRGLQLLFYSVGIGQISSEVPQNLSASRPQDRQFILSSKKLLLSDSGFYLCAWSRRDPGELFFGEGSRLTVL.

This clonotype was counted ten times or more. The chain has TRBV6-6 and TRBJ1-2; D not resolved. Trimming took 8 bases from V and 5 from J, leaving 6 bases between them. Looked up from germline, CDR1 is MNHNY and CDR2 is SVGAGI (reference sequence). The CDR3 totals 10 residues. CDR3 in DNA: TGTGCCAGCGGCGATTATGGCTACACCTTC. This gives the protein CASGDYGYTF.

This clonotype was recorded at least ten times. The V and J genes are TRBV29-1 and TRBJ1-1; D remains ambiguous. The CDR3 spans 13 residues. Germline-derived CDR1 and CDR2 are SQVTM and ANQGSEA. V gave up 0 bases and J gave up 6 bases, with 11 bases separating them. This chain's CDR3 is CSVEDARSAEAFF. The CDR3 bases are TGCAGCGTTGAAGATGCCCGCTCGGCTGAAGCTTTCTTT.